The 8 T cell receptor beta chains below come from one sample, sequenced in a study of response to subunit inactivated influenza vaccine. Each CDR3 protein gets one entry after TCRdb re-called the RT-PCR reads with MiXCR. Among hundreds of thousands of distinct CDR3 sequences listed, 14% were seen once. The specimen comprised PBMCs from blood, sampled 14 to 15 days before vaccination. The receptors stem from a man in his fifties or sixties who received an inactivated influenza vaccine.

In nucleotides, the CDR3 is TGTGCCAGCAGCATTGTGGGGACTCGCTCCTACGAGCAGTACTTC. Protein product: CASSIVGTRSYEQYF. This chain links TRBV11-2 with TRBJ2-7; D possibly corresponds to TRBD2 (6 bases). CDR3 length: 15 residues. Deletions cut 5 bases from V and 0 bases from J, with 14 bases between. Germline V gene data show CDR1 as SGHAT and CDR2 as FQNNGV.

The chain is built from TRBV7-9 and TRBJ2-7, with a possible D match to TRBD2 (5 bases). V was pared by 5 bases and J by 3 bases, with 14 bases between. CDR3 length: 14 amino acids. From germline, CDR1 is SEHNR and CDR2 FQNEAQ (reference sequence). The CDR3: CASSPPRGIYEQYF. In DNA, the CDR3 is TGTGCCAGCAGCCCCCCCCGAGGGATCTACGAGCAGTACTTC. The complete variable domain, with remaining parts taken from reference TRBV7-9 and TRBJ2-7, reads DTGVSQNPRHKITKRGQNVTFRCDPISEHNRLYWYRQTLGQGPEFLTYFQNEAQLEKSRLLSDRFSAERPKGSFSTLEIQRTEQGDSAMYLCASSPPRGIYEQYFGPGTRLTVT.

This rearrangement joins TRBV2 to TRBJ1-4, with D perhaps matching TRBD1 (6 bases). CDR1 SNHLY and CDR2 FYNNEI come from the germline V gene. V lost 7 bases and J 5 bases, leaving 14 bases between the germline ends. CDR3 size: 14 residues. CDR3 sequence reads: CASNPDRWNEKLFF. The CDR3 DNA is TGTGCCAGCAACCCAGACAGGTGGAATGAAAAACTGTTTTTT.

This clonotype was picked up a small number of times. The rearrangement links TRBV29-1 to TRBJ2-5; 11 bases map to TRBD2. The CDR3 length is 15 residues. CDR1 and CDR2 (germline): SQVTM, ANQGSEA. J was trimmed by 4 bases and V by 6 bases; bases with no gene match: 10. CDR3 loop: CSVTPGLAALETQYF. The CDR3 region has the DNA TGCAGCGTCACACCGGGACTAGCGGCCCTAGAGACCCAGTACTTC.

The gene calls are TRBV20-1 and TRBJ2-5; tentatively, D is TRBD2 (7 bases). CDR1 and CDR2 (germline): DFQATT, SNEGSKA (reference sequence). The CDR3 consists of 15 residues. Between the trimmed V and J ends, which lost 5 bases and 2 bases, there was a span of 18 bases. CDR3 DNA sequence: TGCAGTGCTTGGGGGGGCCTAGCGCCTCAAGAGACCCAGTACTTC. Translating it yields CSAWGGLAPQETQYF.

This clonotype was counted only a few times. The chain has TRBV4-1 and TRBJ1-5; D not certain. The CDR3 loop spans 15 amino acids. V was clipped by 2 bases and J by 1 base, with 9 bases between them. CDR1 and CDR2 from the germline V gene are MGHRA and YSYEKL. The CDR3 DNA follows: TGCGCCAGCAGCCAAAGGGTGGAAAGCAATCAGCCCCAGCATTTT. Translating it yields CASSQRVESNQPQHF.

This clonotype was counted ten times or more. The rearrangement joins TRBV15 to TRBJ2-2, with D possibly being TRBD2 (7 bases). Per the germline V gene, CDR1 is LNHNV and CDR2 is YYDKDF (reference sequence). V lost 7 bases and J lost 4, with 10 bases in between. The CDR3 length is 13 residues. CDR3 region: CATTAGATGELFF. In DNA, the CDR3 is TGTGCCACCACCGCGGGGGCCACCGGGGAGCTGTTTTTT.

V is TRBV6-5 and J is TRBJ1-5; D gene uncertain. CDR1 and CDR2 (germline): MNHEY, SVGAGI. This CDR3 is built from 14 residues. The V end was cut by 4 bases, the J end by 7 bases, with 14 bases between. The CDR3 sequence: CASSSLAVGQPQHF. CDR3 DNA: TGTGCCAGCAGTTCCCTCGCGGTCGGGCAGCCCCAGCATTTT.